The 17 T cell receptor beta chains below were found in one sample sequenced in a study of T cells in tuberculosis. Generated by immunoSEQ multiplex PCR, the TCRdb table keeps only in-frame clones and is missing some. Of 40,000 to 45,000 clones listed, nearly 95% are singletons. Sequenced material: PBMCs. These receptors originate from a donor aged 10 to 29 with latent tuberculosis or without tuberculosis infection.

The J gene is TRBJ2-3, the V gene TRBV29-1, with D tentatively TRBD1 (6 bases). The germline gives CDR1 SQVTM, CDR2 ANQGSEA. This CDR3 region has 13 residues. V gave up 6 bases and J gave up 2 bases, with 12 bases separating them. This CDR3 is CSVQGSNTDTQYF. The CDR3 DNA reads TGCAGCGTGCAGGGGTCCAACACAGATACGCAGTATTTT.

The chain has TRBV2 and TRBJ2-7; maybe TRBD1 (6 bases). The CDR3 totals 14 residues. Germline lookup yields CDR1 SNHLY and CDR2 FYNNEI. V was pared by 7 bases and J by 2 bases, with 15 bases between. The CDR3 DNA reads TGTGCCAGCACCCTCAGGGGATTCGCCTACGAGCAGTACTTC. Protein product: CASTLRGFAYEQYF.

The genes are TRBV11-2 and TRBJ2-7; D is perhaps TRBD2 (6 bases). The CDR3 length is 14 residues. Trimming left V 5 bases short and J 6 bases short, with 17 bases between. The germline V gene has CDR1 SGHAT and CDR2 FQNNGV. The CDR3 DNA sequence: TGTGCCAGCAGCCCAGGCGCCGGGACTGCCGAGCAGTACTTC. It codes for CASSPGAGTAEQYF.

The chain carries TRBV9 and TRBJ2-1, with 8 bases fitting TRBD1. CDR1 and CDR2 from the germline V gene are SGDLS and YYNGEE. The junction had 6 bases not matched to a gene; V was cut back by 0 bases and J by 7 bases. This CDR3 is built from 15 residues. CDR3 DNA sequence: TGTGCCAGCAGCGTAGTGGACAGGGCATCTAATGAGCAGTTCTTC. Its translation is CASSVVDRASNEQFF.

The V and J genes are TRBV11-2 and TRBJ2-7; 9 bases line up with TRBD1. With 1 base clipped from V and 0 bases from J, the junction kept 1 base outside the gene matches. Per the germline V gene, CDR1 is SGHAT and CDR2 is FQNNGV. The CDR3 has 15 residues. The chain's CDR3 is CASSLGDRASYEQYF. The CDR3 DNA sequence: TGTGCCAGCAGCTTAGGGGACAGGGCCTCCTACGAGCAGTACTTC.

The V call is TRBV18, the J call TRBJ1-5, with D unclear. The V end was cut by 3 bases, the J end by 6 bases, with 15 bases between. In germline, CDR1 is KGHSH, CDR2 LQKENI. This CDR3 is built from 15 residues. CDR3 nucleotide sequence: TGTGCCAGCTCACCTAATCCAGGTAAAGGTCAGCCCCAGCATTTT. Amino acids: CASSPNPGKGQPQHF.

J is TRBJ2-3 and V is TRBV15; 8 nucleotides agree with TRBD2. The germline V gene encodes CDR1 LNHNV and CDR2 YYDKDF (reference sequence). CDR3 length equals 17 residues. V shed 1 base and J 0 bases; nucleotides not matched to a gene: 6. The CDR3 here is CATSRGLGGGSTDTQYF. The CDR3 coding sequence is TGTGCCACCAGCAGAGGTCTGGGCGGGGGGAGCACAGATACGCAGTATTTT.

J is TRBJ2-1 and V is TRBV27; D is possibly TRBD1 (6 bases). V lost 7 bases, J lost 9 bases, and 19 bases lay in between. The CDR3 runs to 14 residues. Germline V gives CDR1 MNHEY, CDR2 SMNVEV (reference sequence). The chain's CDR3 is CASTILTGMGEQFF. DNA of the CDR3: TGTGCCAGCACCATTCTGACAGGTATGGGTGAGCAGTTCTTC.

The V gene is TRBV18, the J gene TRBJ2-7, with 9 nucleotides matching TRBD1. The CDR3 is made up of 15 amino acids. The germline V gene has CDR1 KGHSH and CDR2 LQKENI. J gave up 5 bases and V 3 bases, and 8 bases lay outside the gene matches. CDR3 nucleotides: TGTGCCAGCTCACCTCCGGGACAGGGTAGCGACGAGCAGTACTTC. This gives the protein CASSPPGQGSDEQYF.

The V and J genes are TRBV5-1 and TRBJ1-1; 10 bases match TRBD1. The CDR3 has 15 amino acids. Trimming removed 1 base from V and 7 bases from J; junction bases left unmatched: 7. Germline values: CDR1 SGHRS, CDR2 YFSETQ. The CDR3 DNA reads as TGCGCCAGCAGCTTGAGGGGGACAGGGGAGATTGAAGCTTTCTTT. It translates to CASSLRGTGEIEAFF.

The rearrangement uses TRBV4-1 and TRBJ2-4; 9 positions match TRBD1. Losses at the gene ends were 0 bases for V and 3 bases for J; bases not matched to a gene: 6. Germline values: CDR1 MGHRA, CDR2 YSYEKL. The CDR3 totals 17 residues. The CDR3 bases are TGCGCCAGCAGCCAAGACCAAGAGACAGGGGGCAAAAACATTCAGTACTTC. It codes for CASSQDQETGGKNIQYF.

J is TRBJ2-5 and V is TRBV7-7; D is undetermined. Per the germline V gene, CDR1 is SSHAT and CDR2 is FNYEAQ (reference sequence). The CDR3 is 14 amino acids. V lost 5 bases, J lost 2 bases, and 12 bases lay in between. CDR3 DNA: TGTGCCAGCAGCCCCAGGCTTTCTCAAGAGACCCAGTACTTC. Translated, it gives CASSPRLSQETQYF.

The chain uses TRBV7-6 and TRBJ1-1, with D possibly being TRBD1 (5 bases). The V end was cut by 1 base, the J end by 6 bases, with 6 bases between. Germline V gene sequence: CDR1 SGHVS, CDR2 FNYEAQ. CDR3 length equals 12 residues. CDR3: CASSLGGAEAFF. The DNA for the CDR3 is TGTGCCAGCAGCTTAGGGGGGGCTGAAGCTTTCTTT.

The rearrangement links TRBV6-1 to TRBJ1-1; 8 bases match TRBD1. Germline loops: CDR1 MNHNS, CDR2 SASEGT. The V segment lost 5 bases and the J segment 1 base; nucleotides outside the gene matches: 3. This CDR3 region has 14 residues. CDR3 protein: CASSSGTGNTEAFF. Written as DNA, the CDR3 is TGTGCCAGCAGTTCCGGGACAGGGAACACTGAAGCTTTCTTT.

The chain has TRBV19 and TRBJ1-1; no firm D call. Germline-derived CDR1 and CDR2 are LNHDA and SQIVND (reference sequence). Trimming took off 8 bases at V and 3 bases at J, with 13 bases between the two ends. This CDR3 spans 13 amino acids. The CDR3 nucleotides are TGTGCCAGTCGGGATGGGCCTTACACTGAAGCTTTCTTT. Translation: CASRDGPYTEAFF.

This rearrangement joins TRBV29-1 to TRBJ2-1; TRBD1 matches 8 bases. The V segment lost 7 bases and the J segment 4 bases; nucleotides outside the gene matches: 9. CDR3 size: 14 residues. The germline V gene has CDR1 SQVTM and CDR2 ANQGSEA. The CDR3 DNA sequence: TGCAGCGCAGGGAGACAGGGGAGTTACAATGAGCAGTTCTTC. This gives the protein CSAGRQGSYNEQFF.

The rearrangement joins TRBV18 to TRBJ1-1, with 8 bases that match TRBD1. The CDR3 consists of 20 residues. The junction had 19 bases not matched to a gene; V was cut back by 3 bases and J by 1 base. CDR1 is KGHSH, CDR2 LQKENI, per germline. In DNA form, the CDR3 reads TGTGCCAGCTCACCGGTGAGATTGGCAGGGGGCTTCCCGAGGAACACTGAAGCTTTCTTT. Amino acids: CASSPVRLAGGFPRNTEAFF.